This record covers a single TCR beta chain. This clone was seen only a few times. Its antigen remains unidentified. It has no much larger one-base neighbor in the sample; base qualities were not kept. There are 14 amino acids in the CDR3, from cysteine to phenylalanine inclusive. The entry retains the CDR3 DNA only, 42 bases that are in frame from base 1. Via the germline V gene, CDR1 is MNHEY and CDR2 SVGAGI. V is pruned by 5 bases and J by 5 bases, leaving 5 bases of the junction without a gene match. This sample is part of a study of CD8 T cell repertoires and HIV-1 epitope variants (dated by TCRdb to 2018 to 2020). General notes on the study: Twenty-five peptides representing autologous and known Gag and Nef epitope variants were each used to stimulate T cells in separate culture wells. Using the EasySep Human T Cell Enrichment Kit, T cells were enriched and then co-cultured with an equal number of autologous T cell-negative cells acting as antigen-presenting cells. An aliquot of 1M T cells was saved as an uncultured baseline condition, separate from the roughly 80 T cell cultures. Cultures ran for 10 days in IMDM with gentamicin, with half-media changes on days 3 and 7 adding IL-2, IL-7 and IL-15. The epitopes tested were three Gag epitope families plus Nef HW9 and YT9. Running each culture condition in triplicate, except for one peptide done in duplicate, gave a total of around 90 T cell cultures. Control conditions included a CMV, EBV and flu peptide pool, the Ebola AY9 epitope as negative control, and a no-peptide well. Study-wide findings and limitations: Under 10 antigen-specific TCR beta clonotypes were identified, of which over 5 appeared to be cross-reactive for autologous or known escape epitope variants. Only TCR beta chains were identified by the assay, and proliferation to antigen, not T cell function or cytokine profile, was indicated. The Nef KF9 family was recognized by five clonotypes and the HW9 family by one, and no responses to the TAALDMSHF plasma variant were observed.

The EasySep Human CD8+ T Cell Enrichment Kit was used on day 10 to isolate CD8+ T cells from every culture. TCR beta CDR3 regions were sequenced at survey depth on the immunoSEQ platform. The QIAamp DNA micro kit was used to extract genomic DNA from every cultured and uncultured CD8+ T cell population. The authors processed their data as follows. Any sample with under 5,000 productive reads was excluded, and this exclusion removed about 6% of the roughly 80 cultures stimulated with HIV peptides. Sequences were trimmed to CDR3 by a MANAFEST web app, and nonproductive sequences, CDR3s under 5 amino acids, and sequences not starting with C or ending with F/W were removed. For a clonotype to count as antigen-specific, the clonotype had to expand relative to the no-peptide control in at least 2 of 3 replicates at FDR 0.01, and only within one epitope family. A specific clonotype also had to show a frequency at least fivefold higher than in wells stimulated with peptides from other epitope families. This is the immuneACCESS table as TCRdb keeps it, with only in-frame sequences that have V and J called. A part of the clones is gone; compared with another copy, unresolved V genes explain less than half, and the rest is unexplained. The DNA was the basis for D and trimming; V, J and clone size are from that table. The sample table holds around 2,500 clones, of which 65% were seen once. The ten largest clones take up 48% of the sample.

Source material: cultured CD8+ T cells derived from PBMCs. This clonotype originated in a male donor with HIV. The chain couples TRBV6-5 to TRBJ2-2; the central 7 bases match TRBD2. The CDR3 corresponds to CASSAQGGTGELFF. The DNA sequence is given as TGTGCCAGCAGTGCCCAGGGAGGGACCGGGGAGCTGTTTTTT.